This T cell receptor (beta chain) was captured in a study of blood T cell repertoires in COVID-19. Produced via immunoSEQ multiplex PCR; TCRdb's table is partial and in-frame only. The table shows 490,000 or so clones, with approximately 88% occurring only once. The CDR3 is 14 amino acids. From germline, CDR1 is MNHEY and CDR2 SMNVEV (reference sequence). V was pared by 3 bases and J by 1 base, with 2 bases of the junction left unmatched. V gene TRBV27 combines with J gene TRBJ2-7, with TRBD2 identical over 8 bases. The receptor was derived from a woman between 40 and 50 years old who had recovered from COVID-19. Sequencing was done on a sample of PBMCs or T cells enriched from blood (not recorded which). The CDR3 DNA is TGTGCCAGCAGTTTGGTAGCGGGATCCTACGAGCAGTACTTC. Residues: CASSLVAGSYEQYF.